The 8 T cell receptor beta chains listed next were all sequenced from one sample in a study of post-analysis software for immune sequencing data. Study results and limitations: Patients showed TRBV5-6, TRBV5-1 and TRBV20-1 among five TRBV segments more frequent than in controls.

Sequencing libraries made from TCR beta cDNA carried unique molecular identifiers. MiXCR was run by TCRdb on the PCR reads, yielding one entry per CDR3 protein. The data show 650,000 to 850,000 distinct CDR3 sequences, approximately 53% seen once. No antigen has been assigned to these receptors. The sequenced sample was blood. The origin of the receptors is a girl aged 10 to 17 with multiple sclerosis.

The chain recombines TRBV29-1 with TRBJ2-1; 8 bases are a match to TRBD2. Germline V gene data show CDR1 as SQVTM and CDR2 as ANQGSEA. The V and J ends lost 4 bases and 0 bases, in that order; junction bases with no gene match: 8. The CDR3 has 16 residues. This CDR3 reads CSVGGSGGSSYNEQFF. The CDR3 nucleotides are TGCAGCGTTGGGGGGAGCGGGGGAAGCTCCTACAATGAGCAGTTCTTC.

With regard to this clonotype: A much larger clone lies one base from this, so it may be a read error. The CDR3 loop is CSVELEGDTQYF. The CDR3 coding sequence is TGCAGCGTTGAACTGGAAGGAGATACGCAGTATTTT. The V call is TRBV29-1, the J call TRBJ2-3; no definite D call. This CDR3 has 12 amino acids. V was pared by 2 bases and J by 5 bases, with 8 bases between. CDR1 and CDR2 (germline): SQVTM, ANQGSEA.

The V gene is TRBV7-6, the J gene TRBJ1-2; maybe TRBD1 (6 bases). CDR1 and CDR2 from the germline V gene are SGHVS and FNYEAQ. V gave up 4 bases and J gave up 7 bases, with 19 bases separating them. This CDR3 spans 15 amino acids. This CDR3 reads CASSSNQQGSRGYTF. CDR3 DNA sequence: TGTGCCAGCAGCTCCAACCAACAGGGTAGTCGTGGCTACACCTTC.

V is TRBV20-1 and J is TRBJ2-5; maybe TRBD2 (5 bases). V lost 1 base, J lost 0 bases, and 6 bases lay in between. The length of the CDR3 is 13 residues. The germline V gene encodes CDR1 DFQATT and CDR2 SNEGSKA (reference sequence). The CDR3 here is CSARAGYQETQYF. The CDR3 DNA reads TGCAGTGCTAGAGCGGGATACCAAGAGACCCAGTACTTC.

The gene calls are TRBV5-1 and TRBJ2-4; D ambiguous. Between the trimmed V and J ends, which lost 0 bases and 3 bases, there was a span of 4 bases. Germline V gives CDR1 SGHRS, CDR2 YFSETQ. The CDR3 has 13 amino acids. The CDR3 protein is CASSLDSKNIQYF. For the CDR3, the DNA is TGCGCCAGCAGCTTGGACAGCAAAAACATTCAGTACTTC.

This clonotype appeared a few times. V usage is TRBV5-1 and J usage is TRBJ2-3; 8 positions agree with TRBD2. Per germline, CDR1 SGHRS and CDR2 YFSETQ. CDR3 length: 13 amino acids. Trimming cost V 4 bases and J 10 bases; bases outside gene matches: 8. The CDR3 region is CASSPGGGTAQYF. In nucleotides, the CDR3 is TGCGCCAGCAGCCCCGGGGGGGGAACAGCGCAGTATTTT.

This rearrangement joins TRBV6-5 to TRBJ1-1, with D unresolved. Per the germline V gene, CDR1 is MNHEY and CDR2 is SVGAGI. The CDR3 length is 13 residues. V was clipped by 2 bases and J by 2 bases, with 6 bases between them. This CDR3 is CASSYLGNTEAFF. The CDR3 DNA sequence: TGTGCCAGCAGTTACCTCGGCAACACTGAAGCTTTCTTT.

This clonotype was counted a few times. V usage is TRBV9 and J usage is TRBJ1-2; D gene ambiguous. Trimming shortened V by 0 bases and J by 0 bases, and 9 bases separated the two germline ends. CDR1 is SGDLS, CDR2 YYNGEE, per germline. CDR3 length: 15 residues. The CDR3 loop reads CASSVDGQANYGYTF. DNA for the CDR3: TGTGCCAGCAGCGTAGACGGGCAGGCTAACTATGGCTACACCTTC.